These 24 T cell receptor beta chains were all obtained from the same sample, sequenced in a study of Ad26.COV2.S vaccination and SARS-CoV-2 variants. The sample's treatment: over 15 received Ad26.COV2.S at low or high dose, single or two shots; about 5 received placebo; per-sample allocation not given. Sampling occurred on day 63 after the first vaccine or placebo injection. Assay: immunoSEQ multiplex PCR; the TCRdb copy retains only in-frame clones and omits some. The profile covers more than 300,000 clones, with approximately 90% appearing a single time and about 4.6% taken by the ten largest. The sample was peripheral blood, taken in a trial of Ad26.COV2.S vaccine versus placebo. Receptor source: a person aged 18-60 years who received the Ad26.COV2.S COVID-19 vaccine or a placebo.

The V call is TRBV15, the J call TRBJ2-1; 7 bases are a match to TRBD2. J gave up 8 bases and V 1 base, and 11 bases lay outside the gene matches. Germline V gives CDR1 LNHNV, CDR2 YYDKDF (reference sequence). There are 16 residues in the CDR3. In DNA, the CDR3 is TGTGCCACCAGCAGAGGGGAGGGAGTCGTACCCTATGAGCAGTTCTTC. Protein product: CATSRGEGVVPYEQFF.

The V call is TRBV11-3, the J call TRBJ2-3; 13 nucleotides match TRBD2. The germline CDR1 and CDR2 sequences are SGHNT and YENEEA. CDR3 length equals 17 residues. The V gene end was trimmed by 4 bases and the J gene end by 2 bases; junction bases not matched to a gene: 6. CDR3 bases: TGTGCCAGCAGCTATGGACTAGCGGGGGACAACACAGATACGCAGTATTTT. This translates into CASSYGLAGDNTDTQYF.

This sequence joins TRBV6-5 and TRBJ2-5; D remains unclear. Germline-derived CDR1 and CDR2 are MNHEY and SVGAGI. CDR3 length: 15 amino acids. V was clipped by 1 base and J by 5 bases, with 14 bases between them. The CDR3 bases are TGTGCCAGCAGTTACTTGGGTAGTGGTCGGGAGACCCAGTACTTC. This gives the protein CASSYLGSGRETQYF.

This clone was detected once. The chain combines TRBV21-1 with TRBJ2-1; the table's D call of TRBD1 was not tested on the DNA. TRBV21-1 is marked as a pseudogene. The CDR3 covers 20 residues. CDR3 nucleotides: TGTGCCAGCAGCAATTATGATCTGGGGACAGGGGGGTTTTCCTACAATGAGCAGTTCTTC. It encodes CASSNYDLGTGGFSYNEQFF.

This chain connects TRBV3-1 (or the pseudogene TRBV3-2) to TRBJ1-3; 7 nucleotides align to TRBD1. This CDR3 has 16 residues. V lost 4 bases to trimming and J lost 4 bases; unmatched junction nucleotides: 10. The germline CDR1 and CDR2 sequences are LGHDT and YNNKEL (reference sequence). The CDR3 DNA reads TGTGCCAGCAGCCTGTACCGGGACAGCTTCGGAAACACCATATATTTT. Translated: CASSLYRDSFGNTIYF.

The chain recombines TRBV4-3 with TRBJ1-2; 10 positions match TRBD1. V lost 4 bases to trimming and J lost 1 base; unmatched junction nucleotides: 9. The CDR3 runs to 17 residues. Germline V gives CDR1 LGHNA, CDR2 YSLEER. The CDR3 loop reads CASSPKRGQGSNYGYTF. CDR3 in DNA: TGCGCCAGCAGCCCCAAGCGGGGACAGGGGAGTAACTATGGCTACACCTTC.

This chain connects TRBV29-1 to TRBJ2-1, with 13 bases that match TRBD2. Germline values: CDR1 SQVTM, CDR2 ANQGSEA. The length of the CDR3 is 19 residues. With V trimmed by 7 bases and J by 0 bases, 15 bases remained unmatched. CDR3 protein: CSGLWGTSGRAISYNEQFF. In nucleotides, the CDR3 is TGCAGCGGCCTATGGGGCACTAGCGGGAGGGCCATCTCCTACAATGAGCAGTTCTTC.

The gene calls are TRBV7-2 and TRBJ1-2, with 8 bases lining up with TRBD1. V dropped 5 bases and J dropped 8; count of bases not matched to a gene: 10. CDR1 is SGHTA and CDR2 is FQGNSA in the germline V gene. The CDR3 runs to 14 residues. CDR3 loop: CASSGSTGAWGYTF. CDR3 DNA: TGTGCCAGCAGCGGCTCGACAGGGGCTTGGGGCTACACCTTC.

The J gene is TRBJ1-5, the V gene TRBV19; D is perhaps TRBD1 (5 bases). The germline V and J ends were trimmed by 2 bases and 0 bases, with 11 bases remaining between them. Germline V gene sequence: CDR1 LNHDA, CDR2 SQIVND (reference sequence). The CDR3 sequence is 16 residues long. CDR3 bases: TGTGCCAGTAGTATATCGCGACAGAATAGCAATCAGCCCCAGCATTTT. Amino acids: CASSISRQNSNQPQHF.

The chain couples TRBV29-1 to TRBJ2-3; D possibly corresponds to TRBD1 (6 bases). This CDR3 has 14 amino acids. Trimming removed 6 bases from V and 1 base from J, with 14 bases in between. Germline values: CDR1 SQVTM, CDR2 ANQGSEA. The CDR3: CSVAAGDGTDTQYF. Here the CDR3 DNA reads TGCAGCGTGGCGGCAGGGGATGGCACAGATACGCAGTATTTT.

The V call is TRBV7-9, the J call TRBJ2-7, with 8 bases fitting TRBD1. The germline V gene encodes CDR1 SEHNR and CDR2 FQNEAQ (reference sequence). Trimming removed 5 bases from V and 3 bases from J; junction bases left unmatched: 9. The CDR3 extends over 15 amino acids. CDR3 sequence: CASSPRTGLSYEQYF. DNA of the CDR3: TGTGCCAGCAGCCCGCGGACAGGGCTGAGCTACGAGCAGTACTTC. The variable domain in full, completed from reference TRBV7-9 and TRBJ2-7, reads DTGVSQNPRHKITKRGQNVTFRCDPISEHNRLYWYRQTLGQGPEFLTYFQNEAQLEKSRLLSDRFSAERPKGSFSTLEIQRTEQGDSAMYLCASSPRTGLSYEQYFGPGTRLTVT.

The chain is built from TRBV5-5 and TRBJ2-7, with 9 bases matching TRBD1. The CDR3 runs to 14 residues. Germline CDR1 is SGHKS and CDR2 is YYEKEE (reference sequence). Germline trimming cut 4 bases from V and 3 bases from J; bases unmatched to any gene: 5. Here the CDR3 reads CASSVGQGIYEQYF. The DNA of the CDR3 is TGTGCCAGCAGCGTGGGACAGGGTATCTACGAGCAGTACTTC. The full variable domain, completed using reference TRBV5-5 and TRBJ2-7, is DAGVTQSPTHLIKTRGQQVTLRCSPISGHKSVSWYQQVLGQGPQFIFQYYEKEERGRGNFPDRFSARQFPNYSSELNVNALLLGDSALYLCASSVGQGIYEQYFGPGTRLTVT.

This sequence joins TRBV5-1 and TRBJ2-6; no clear D. The length of the CDR3 is 14 residues. In germline, CDR1 is SGHRS, CDR2 YFSETQ. The germline V and J ends were trimmed by 0 bases and 0 bases, with 1 base remaining between them. Written as DNA, the CDR3 is TGCGCCAGCAGCTTGGTCTCTGGGGCCAACGTCCTGACTTTC. It specifies CASSLVSGANVLTF.

The rearrangement joins TRBV7-9 to TRBJ2-5, with 12 bases fitting TRBD2. V lost 5 bases and J lost 4; bases outside the gene matches: 8. CDR1 and CDR2 (germline): SEHNR, FQNEAQ (reference sequence). The CDR3 is 16 residues long. In nucleotides, the CDR3 is TGTGCCAGCAGCACACCTAGCGGGGGGGCATTAGAGACCCAGTACTTC. Amino acids: CASSTPSGGALETQYF.

The count of this clone is one. The V gene is TRBV6-6, the J gene TRBJ2-6; D is undetermined. Germline loops: CDR1 MNHNY, CDR2 SVGAGI (reference sequence). Trimming shortened V by 8 bases and J by 1 base, and 6 bases separated the two germline ends. This CDR3 is 13 amino acids long. CDR3 protein: CASELSGANVLTF. The CDR3 nucleotides read TGTGCCAGCGAATTATCTGGGGCCAACGTCCTGACTTTC.

CDR3 in DNA: TGTGCCAGCAGTTTATACCGGGGAATCGACTACAATGAGCAGTTCTTC. Amino acids: CASSLYRGIDYNEQFF. The chain has TRBV27 and TRBJ2-1, with D possibly matching TRBD2 (5 bases). The CDR3 runs 16 residues. Trimming cost V 1 base and J 3 bases, with 13 bases left between them. The V gene's germline CDR1 is MNHEY and CDR2 SMNVEV (reference sequence).

This rearrangement joins TRBV5-1 to TRBJ1-1; tentative D call: TRBD1 (5 bases). Germline CDR1 is SGHRS and CDR2 is YFSETQ. V lost 4 bases and J 4 bases, leaving 11 bases between the germline ends. The CDR3 is 13 residues long. Here the CDR3 reads CASSATGPTEAFF. CDR3 coding DNA: TGCGCCAGCAGCGCTACAGGACCCACTGAAGCTTTCTTT.

The rearrangement uses TRBV9 and TRBJ2-1; D possibly uses TRBD1 or TRBD2 (7 bases each). The CDR3 has 14 amino acids. Looked up from germline, CDR1 is SGDLS and CDR2 is YYNGEE. V lost 4 bases and J 9 bases, leaving 17 bases between the germline ends. CDR3 nucleotide sequence: TGTGCCAGCAGCACGAGGACAGGACTAGGTGAGCAGTTCTTC. Translation gives CASSTRTGLGEQFF.

CDR3 residues: CASAFFQNTEAFF. CDR3 nucleotides: TGTGCCAGCGCATTTTTCCAGAACACTGAAGCTTTCTTT. The chain uses TRBV27 and TRBJ1-1; no clear D gene. This CDR3 has 13 residues. V lost 8 bases to trimming and J lost 1 base, with 11 bases between them. Germline V gives CDR1 MNHEY, CDR2 SMNVEV (reference sequence).

This clone was detected once. The rearrangement uses TRBV5-1 and TRBJ2-1; 12 nucleotides agree with TRBD2. The V segment lost 3 bases and the J segment 9 bases; nucleotides outside the gene matches: 16. The germline CDR1 and CDR2 sequences are SGHRS and YFSETQ. This CDR3 is 18 amino acids long. CDR3 amino acids: CASSSRDRTSGTPGEQFF. The CDR3 DNA follows: TGCGCCAGCAGCTCGAGGGATCGGACTAGCGGGACTCCGGGTGAGCAGTTCTTC. Using reference TRBV5-1 and TRBJ2-1 for the parts outside the CDR3, the full variable domain is KAGVTQTPRYLIKTRGQQVTLSCSPISGHRSVSWYQQTPGQGLQFLFEYFSETQRNKGNFPGRFSGRQFSNSRSEMNVSTLELGDSALYLCASSSRDRTSGTPGEQFFGPGTRLTVL.

V is TRBV19 and J is TRBJ2-2, with 9 bases fitting TRBD1. Germline trimming cut 7 bases from V and 6 bases from J; bases unmatched to any gene: 12. Germline V gene lookup returns CDR1 LNHDA and CDR2 SQIVND (reference sequence). The CDR3 has 16 residues. The DNA for the CDR3 is TGTGCCAGTATCCAAGGCGGGACAGGGTTGGCCGGGGAGCTGTTTTTT. This translates into CASIQGGTGLAGELFF.

The genes are TRBV9 and TRBJ2-1, with TRBD1 identical over 8 bases. The ends lost 6 bases at V and 8 bases at J; junction bases unmatched: 13. CDR3 size: 15 residues. In germline, CDR1 is SGDLS, CDR2 YYNGEE. The CDR3: CASTPTQGAGDEQFF. The CDR3 region has the DNA TGTGCCAGCACCCCCACGCAGGGGGCGGGCGATGAGCAGTTCTTC.

V and J are TRBV6-5 and TRBJ2-7, with 10 positions matching TRBD2. V was pared by 5 bases and J by 3 bases, with 7 bases of the junction left unmatched. The length of the CDR3 is 15 residues. Germline V lookup: CDR1 MNHEY, CDR2 SVGAGI. The CDR3 coding sequence is TGTGCCAGCAGTCTTACCGGGACTAGCGACTACGAGCAGTACTTC. Its protein is CASSLTGTSDYEQYF.

The chain links TRBV19 to TRBJ1-1; D is unclear. Trimming left V 5 bases short and J 3 bases short, with 13 bases between. This CDR3 region has 14 residues. Germline-derived CDR1 and CDR2 are LNHDA and SQIVND (reference sequence). CDR3 nucleotides: TGTGCCAGTAGTCGGGAGGGAGGGTACACTGAAGCTTTCTTT. Translated: CASSREGGYTEAFF.